This T cell receptor beta chain stems from a study of spatial heterogeneity in lung cancer. Looking at the study overall: In the raw reads, each unique TCR and UMI combination was present more than ten times on average.

The study's findings and limits: As ubiquitous and regional nonsynonymous mutations varied, counts of ubiquitous and regional expanded TCRs tracked them, respectively. Tumor mutation counts were tracked by expanded intratumoral alpha and beta TCR counts.

Unmatched junction bases numbered 12, after V lost 4 bases and J lost 3 bases. The CDR3 loop spans 17 amino acids. CDR1 is LGHDT and CDR2 is YNNKEL in the germline V gene (reference sequence). Stated time point: sample taken at primary tumor resection. The donors, 70 or so patients with untreated early-stage non-small cell lung cancer, provided the samples. Whole RNA was taken from tumor, nontumor lung or frozen PBMC; it was then sequenced unsorted. In TCRdb, the 5' RACE reads were re-called with MiXCR into one record per CDR3 protein. This table has around 100,000 distinct CDR3 sequences, about 4.4% appearing once. At least ten counts were recorded for this clonotype. Its antigen remains unknown.

The receptor's source is a male donor with early-stage non-small cell lung cancer. The material sequenced was lung tumor tissue, taken at surgery. The chain combines TRBV3-1 with TRBJ2-3, with TRBD2 identical over 8 bases. CDR3 amino acids: CASSPRGASGQTDTQYF. DNA of the CDR3: TGTGCCAGCAGCCCAAGAGGGGCTAGCGGGCAGACAGATACGCAGTATTTT.